Described below is a single T cell receptor beta chain sequence and its context. Its recognized antigen is unknown. The input lacks base qualities; no much larger clone sits a single base away. Library preparation used 5' RACE. The reads were generated on an Illumina HiSeq 2500. A second roughly 7 to 11 cycle PCR used a sample-barcoded 5' primer and a J-beta primer mix. A unique molecular identifier was introduced onto each TCR beta cDNA molecule by a template-switch 5' adaptor carrying 12 random nucleotides. Each sample yielded at least 3 million CDR3-containing paired-end reads. The Mint cDNA synthesis kit, primed by a TRBC-specific oligonucleotide, was used to synthesize first-strand cDNA from all RNA. All cDNA was treated with uracil-DNA glycosylase and then went through a first 18-cycle PCR with the universal primers M1SS and BC2_uni_R. The study's processing was this. Normalization of each sample was performed by random selection of 1 million high-quality reads, each carrying a distinct molecular identifier. Reads sharing molecular identifiers were discarded rather than binned into consensus sequences. CDR3 identification, clonotype clustering and error correction used MiTCR with a Q25 quality threshold and the strictest error-elimination algorithm. A nonparametric unseen species model using Euler transformation provided a lower-bound estimate of total TCR beta diversity. TCRdb trimmed the raw reads at Q25, called clones with MiXCR and kept productive beta chains. Each entry is one CDR3 protein sequence, shown with its most common DNA and genes. The V and J calls reflect TCRdb's pipeline rather than the authors' work. The sample contains some 1.4 million distinct CDR3 sequences, approximately 40% of them found a single time. The ten largest make up 7.9% of the sample.

The data derive from a study of blood T cells in healthy people across ages (dated by TCRdb to the mid-2010s). Describing the broader study: Template switching captured roughly one uniquely barcoded TCR beta cDNA molecule per two T cells in model experiments. To avoid experimental bias, donors of different ages were randomly spread across the sequencing lanes. Using the same blood draw, the study looked at two additional independent replicas of 1 million unique cDNA reads for two donors, one aged 18 to 29 and the other aged 80 or older. The study measured age-related changes in TCR beta repertoire diversity using deep sequencing normalized with unique cDNA molecular identifiers. The donors were divided into four age groups: young (average roughly 15 years), middle-aged (approximately 39), aged (under 70) and long-lived (82).

Per the germline V gene (reference sequence), PRHDT is the CDR1 and FYEKMQ is the CDR2. The V end gives up 4 bases and the J end 0 bases, leaving 11 bases in the junction not matched to a gene. Including the terminal cysteine and phenylalanine, the CDR3 comprises 17 residues. The sequence is cut down to CDR3 DNA, 51 bases in frame from base 1. The donors were around 39 Caucasian individuals from Russia, aged roughly 6 to 100 years, who were systemically healthy. Approximately 10 milliliters of peripheral blood were collected from each donor into EDTA-treated Vacutainer tubes. PBMCs were isolated by Ficoll-Paque density-gradient centrifugation, with at least 6.5 million obtained per sample. Total RNA was extracted from PBMCs with Trizol reagent, with at least 6 micrograms obtained per sample. Naive CD45RAhigh/CD27high T cell percentages were measured by flow cytometry on a PBMC aliquot from every donor.

Study-wide findings and limitations: As age increased, observed TCR beta diversity per million T cells dropped in a roughly linear way, and a significant reduction was already evident by age 40. The percentage of naive T cells measured by flow cytometry correlated strongly with observed TCR beta diversity. Compared with the aged group, more naive CD4+ T cells, fewer expanded clones and increased TCR diversity were shown by the long-lived group, suggesting age selection. Because donor CMV infection status was unknown, age-related changes in expanded clonotypes were potentially confounded. Estimates of total diversity based on one million sequenced T cells were regarded as lower bounds and as underestimates. Because profiling used bulk unsorted PBMCs, naive and antigen-experienced compartments could not be compared conclusively.

The chain couples TRBV13 to TRBJ2-7; the central 8 bases match TRBD2. The clonotype originates from a woman aged 18-35 years in good health. Sequenced input: blood. The nucleotide sequence reads as follows: TGTGCCAGCAGCTCTTTGGGACTAGTGAATCCCTCCTACGAGCAGTACTTC. This is translated as CASSSLGLVNPSYEQYF.